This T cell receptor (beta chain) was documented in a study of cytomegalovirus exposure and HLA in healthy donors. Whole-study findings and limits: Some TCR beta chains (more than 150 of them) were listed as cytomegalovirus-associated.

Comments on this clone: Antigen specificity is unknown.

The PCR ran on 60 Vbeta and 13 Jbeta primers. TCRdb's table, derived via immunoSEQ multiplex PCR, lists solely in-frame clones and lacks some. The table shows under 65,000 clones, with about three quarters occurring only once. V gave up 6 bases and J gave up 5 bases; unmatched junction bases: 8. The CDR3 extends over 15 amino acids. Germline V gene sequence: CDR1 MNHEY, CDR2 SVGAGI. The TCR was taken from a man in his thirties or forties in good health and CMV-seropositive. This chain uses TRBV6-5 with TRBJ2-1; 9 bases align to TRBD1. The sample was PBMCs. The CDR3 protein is CASRRGTGIDNEQFF. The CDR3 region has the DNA TGTGCCAGCAGGAGGGGGACAGGGATTGACAATGAGCAGTTCTTC.